This paragraph covers one T cell receptor (beta chain) sequence. The data were obtained in a study of identical twins. The ends were cut back, 0 bases at V and 2 bases at J, with 5 bases in the middle. The germline gives CDR1 ENHRY, CDR2 SYGVKD. The CDR3 is 15 amino acids. Via MiXCR, TCRdb re-called the 5' RACE reads, giving one row per CDR3 protein. The sample yields about 690,000 distinct CDR3 sequences, 6.1% seen once. This clonotype originated in a man between 18 and 29 years old in good health. The rearrangement links TRBV10-3 to TRBJ2-6; D not resolved. The specimen sequenced was naive T cells sorted from blood. The CDR3 loop reads CAISESIPGANVLTF. In DNA, the CDR3 is TGTGCCATCAGTGAGTCTATACCTGGGGCCAACGTCCTGACTTTC.